This T cell receptor (beta chain) was captured in a study of Ad26.COV2.S vaccination and SARS-CoV-2 variants. Germline CDR1 is WNHNN and CDR2 is SYGVQD (reference sequence). The CDR3 is made up of 18 amino acids. With V trimmed by 10 bases and J by 0 bases, 13 bases remained unmatched. Using immunoSEQ multiplex PCR, the repertoire was profiled, and TCRdb retains in-frame clones only, with some absent. The sample holds around 340,000 clones; 75% to 90% are singletons and the top ten take approximately 12%. Documented treatment: around 19 received Ad26.COV2.S at low or high dose, single or two shots; several received placebo; per-sample allocation not given. Samples analyzed were those drawn on day 63 after the first vaccine or placebo injection.

This clonotype originated in a person between 18 and 65 years old who received the Ad26.COV2.S COVID-19 vaccine or a placebo. The chain is built from TRBV10-1 and TRBJ2-2, with 11 bases lining up with TRBD1. Source: peripheral blood, taken in a trial of Ad26.COV2.S vaccine versus placebo. The CDR3 region is CANGQGATGASNTGELFF. The CDR3 nucleotides are TGCGCCAACGGACAGGGGGCCACAGGAGCCTCGAACACCGGGGAGCTGTTTTTT.